These 24 T cell receptor beta chains were all obtained from the same sample, sequenced in a study of technical replicates of blood from a few donors. Data came from immunoSEQ multiplex PCR; TCRdb stores just in-frame clones and leaves some out. Of approximately 88,000 clones listed, over 90% were seen once; the top ten hold about 0.26%. The sequencing input was T cells isolated from PBMCs. All receptors come from a human donor in good health.

The chain recombines TRBV10-2 with TRBJ2-1; weak D call: TRBD1 (6 bases). CDR3 size: 13 residues. Between the trimmed V and J ends, which lost 4 bases and 5 bases, there was a span of 9 bases. CDR1 and CDR2 (germline): WSHSY, SAAADI. CDR3 loop: CASSGQVDNEQFF. CDR3 nucleotide sequence: TGCGCCAGCAGTGGACAGGTCGACAATGAGCAGTTCTTC.

This clone was detected once. J is TRBJ1-1 and V is TRBV28; 9 nucleotides agree with TRBD1. This CDR3 is built from 15 residues. From germline, CDR1 is MDHEN and CDR2 SYDVKM. Unmatched junction bases numbered 5, after V lost 4 bases and J lost 2 bases. The chain's CDR3 is CASSSPGQGNTEAFF. In DNA, the CDR3 is TGTGCCAGCAGTTCTCCGGGACAGGGAAACACTGAAGCTTTCTTT. Full variable domain (outside the CDR3, taken from reference TRBV28 and TRBJ1-1): DVKVTQSSRYLVKRTGEKVFLECVQDMDHENMFWYRQDPGLGLRLIYFSYDVKMKEKGDIPEGYSVSREKKERFSLILESASTNQTSMYLCASSSPGQGNTEAFFGQGTRLTVV.

This clone was seen just once. The V gene is TRBV27, the J gene TRBJ1-1, with TRBD1 identical over 8 bases. V was pared by 8 bases and J by 5 bases, with 10 bases of the junction left unmatched. Germline assignment: CDR1 MNHEY and CDR2 SMNVEV (reference sequence). CDR3 length equals 14 residues. The CDR3 sequence: CASYKRTGKTEAFF. CDR3 sequence (DNA): TGTGCCAGCTATAAGAGGACAGGGAAGACTGAAGCTTTCTTT.

This chain links TRBV11-2 with TRBJ2-4; 10 bases are a match to TRBD1. Germline trimming cut 3 bases from V and 7 bases from J; bases unmatched to any gene: 15. This CDR3 comprises 18 residues. Germline values: CDR1 SGHAT, CDR2 FQNNGV. The CDR3 region has the DNA TGTGCCAGCAGCTTTACAAGGGGGACAGGGGCCGACGGGAACATTCAGTACTTC. It codes for CASSFTRGTGADGNIQYF.

This clone was seen a single time. The J gene is TRBJ1-5, the V gene TRBV19; D not certain. CDR3 length: 14 residues. Between the trimmed V and J ends, which lost 3 bases and 2 bases, there was a span of 8 bases. CDR1 is LNHDA, CDR2 SQIVND, per germline (reference sequence). The CDR3 reads CASSIPTGNQPQHF. The CDR3 DNA reads as TGTGCCAGTAGTATCCCAACGGGCAATCAGCCCCAGCATTTT. Full variable domain (remainder filled in from reference TRBV19 and TRBJ1-5): DGGITQSPKYLFRKEGQNVTLSCEQNLNHDAMYWYRQDPGQGLRLIYYSQIVNDFQKGDIAEGYSVSREKKESFPLTVTSAQKNPTAFYLCASSIPTGNQPQHFGDGTRLSIL.

The V call is TRBV27, the J call TRBJ2-4; tentative D call: TRBD1 (5 bases). The CDR3 runs 15 residues. Trimming cost V 5 bases and J 0 bases, with 11 bases left between them. In germline, CDR1 is MNHEY, CDR2 SMNVEV (reference sequence). The CDR3 loop reads CASSQGALAKNIQYF. CDR3 in DNA: TGTGCCAGCAGTCAAGGGGCCTTAGCCAAAAACATTCAGTACTTC.

The chain employs TRBV7-9 and TRBJ1-3, with 8 nucleotides matching TRBD1. CDR3 size: 17 residues. Trimming cost V 5 bases and J 1 base; bases outside gene matches: 10. The germline gives CDR1 SEHNR, CDR2 FQNEAQ (reference sequence). The CDR3 DNA reads TGTGCCAGCAGCCCCCTCCCGGGACAGGAATCTGGAAACACCATATATTTT. Its protein product is CASSPLPGQESGNTIYF. Drawing the rest from reference TRBV7-9 and TRBJ1-3, the complete variable domain is DTGVSQNPRHKITKRGQNVTFRCDPISEHNRLYWYRQTLGQGPEFLTYFQNEAQLEKSRLLSDRFSAERPKGSFSTLEIQRTEQGDSAMYLCASSPLPGQESGNTIYFGEGSWLTVV.

Note on this clone: This same CDR3 is encoded by further DNA sequences in the sample. The V call is TRBV6-6, the J call TRBJ2-7; D remains ambiguous. Germline CDR1 MNHNY, CDR2 SVGAGI (reference sequence). Trimming stripped 0 bases from V and 0 bases from J, with 6 bases between. The CDR3 spans 14 residues. The CDR3 protein is CASSYSTVSYEQYF. CDR3 coding DNA: TGTGCCAGCAGTTACTCTACAGTCTCCTACGAGCAGTACTTC.

This clone was seen just once. The gene calls are TRBV7-9 and TRBJ2-7; tentatively, D is TRBD1 (5 bases). Per the germline V gene, CDR1 is SEHNR and CDR2 is FQNEAQ (reference sequence). The V and J ends lost 6 bases and 0 bases respectively, with 24 bases between them. CDR3 size: 18 residues. The chain's CDR3 is CASRSDPGIRENSYEQYF. The CDR3 nucleotides read TGTGCCAGCAGGAGTGACCCTGGCATCAGGGAAAACTCCTACGAGCAGTACTTC.

This rearrangement joins TRBV6-1 to TRBJ1-1, with D tentatively TRBD1 (5 bases). Germline V gene sequence: CDR1 MNHNS, CDR2 SASEGT. This CDR3 has 13 residues. V was trimmed by 7 bases and J by 0 bases, leaving 9 bases between them. CDR3 residues: CASTPGLNTEAFF. CDR3 nucleotide sequence: TGTGCCAGCACCCCAGGGTTGAACACTGAAGCTTTCTTT.

Worth noting for this clone: Other DNA sequences in this specimen translate into the identical CDR3. The chain uses TRBV6-5 and TRBJ1-1; tentative D call: TRBD1 (5 bases). The CDR3 sequence is 15 residues long. The V gene's germline CDR1 is MNHEY and CDR2 SVGAGI. Deletions cut 0 bases from V and 5 bases from J, with 13 bases between. Here the CDR3 reads CASSYSAVKGTEAFF. CDR3 DNA sequence: TGTGCCAGCAGTTACTCGGCAGTTAAGGGGACTGAAGCTTTCTTT.

V is TRBV4-1 and J is TRBJ1-2; no clear D. Per germline, CDR1 MGHRA and CDR2 YSYEKL. Trimming removed 0 bases at V and 7 bases at J, with 15 bases between. This CDR3 has 15 amino acids. CDR3 nucleotides: TGCGCCAGCAGCCAAGATGTTGCCACACCTTCTGGCTACACCTTC. It is translated as CASSQDVATPSGYTF.

This chain connects TRBV28 to TRBJ1-3; D uncertain. This CDR3 comprises 13 residues. Trimming cost V 6 bases and J 2 bases, with 8 bases left between them. Germline V lookup: CDR1 MDHEN, CDR2 SYDVKM. DNA for the CDR3: TGTGCCAGCAGCCCTGCTACTGGAAACACCATATATTTT. Protein product: CASSPATGNTIYF. Full variable domain (missing parts from reference TRBV28 and TRBJ1-3): DVKVTQSSRYLVKRTGEKVFLECVQDMDHENMFWYRQDPGLGLRLIYFSYDVKMKEKGDIPEGYSVSREKKERFSLILESASTNQTSMYLCASSPATGNTIYFGEGSWLTVV.

This clone was recorded only once. The chain uses TRBV9 and TRBJ1-4, with D maybe TRBD1 (5 bases). The germline V and J ends were trimmed by 1 base and 3 bases, with 10 bases remaining between them. Germline V gene data show CDR1 as SGDLS and CDR2 as YYNGEE. The CDR3 covers 15 residues. The CDR3 protein is CASSVSGIANEKLFF. The DNA for the CDR3 is TGTGCCAGCAGCGTATCAGGGATTGCTAATGAAAAACTGTTTTTT. Variable domain in full (rest from reference TRBV9 and TRBJ1-4): DSGVTQTPKHLITATGQRVTLRCSPRSGDLSVYWYQQSLDQGLQFLIQYYNGEERAKGNILERFSAQQFPDLHSELNLSSLELGDSALYFCASSVSGIANEKLFFGSGTQLSVL.

The rearrangement joins TRBV5-5 to TRBJ2-7, with TRBD1 matching 10 bases. Germline V gene sequence: CDR1 SGHKS, CDR2 YYEKEE (reference sequence). The CDR3 totals 15 residues. Losses at the gene ends were 4 bases for V and 6 bases for J; bases not matched to a gene: 10. CDR3 DNA: TGTGCCAGCAGCCCCCGAGGGACAGGGGAAGGCGAGCAGTACTTC. Translated: CASSPRGTGEGEQYF.

The chain has TRBV15 and TRBJ2-5, with TRBD1 matching over 7 bases. V lost 2 bases, J lost 5 bases, and 8 bases stayed unmatched. CDR3 length: 15 residues. Germline V gene lookup returns CDR1 LNHNV and CDR2 YYDKDF (reference sequence). The DNA for the CDR3 is TGTGCCACCAGCAGATACAGGGGTAGCTTGGAGACCCAGTACTTC. Protein sequence: CATSRYRGSLETQYF. Together with reference TRBV15 and TRBJ2-5, the CDR3 gives the full variable domain: DAMVIQNPRYQVTQFGKPVTLSCSQTLNHNVMYWYQQKSSQAPKLLFHYYDKDFNNEADTPDNFQSRRPNTSFCFLDIRSPGLGDTAMYLCATSRYRGSLETQYFGPGTRLLVL.

This chain joins TRBV18 and TRBJ2-2; TRBD2 matches at 7 bases. The CDR3 extends over 15 amino acids. CDR1 and CDR2 from the germline V gene are KGHSH and LQKENI. The J segment lost 9 bases and the V segment lost 4 bases, leaving 11 bases of the junction unmatched. Here the CDR3 reads CASSLEGTISRELFF. The CDR3 DNA sequence: TGTGCCAGCTCACTCGAAGGGACTATTTCCAGGGAGCTGTTTTTT.

V usage is TRBV10-3 and J usage is TRBJ2-1, with 7 bases lining up with TRBD2. The V gene end was trimmed by 5 bases and the J gene end by 10 bases; junction bases not matched to a gene: 17. CDR1 and CDR2 (germline): ENHRY, SYGVKD. The CDR3 is made up of 16 amino acids. CDR3 DNA: TGTGCCATCAGTTTAGGAGCGGGTGGGGCGGGAGAAGAGCAGTTCTTC. Its translation: CAISLGAGGAGEEQFF.

This chain links TRBV19 with TRBJ2-1, with TRBD1 matching 7 bases. CDR3 length: 15 amino acids. With V trimmed by 3 bases and J by 6 bases, 8 bases remained unmatched. In germline, CDR1 is LNHDA, CDR2 SQIVND (reference sequence). The CDR3 bases are TGTGCCAGTAGTATGGCCAAACAGGGGACCAATGAGCAGTTCTTC. This encodes CASSMAKQGTNEQFF.

CDR3 loop: CASSLFLAGERSEQYF. The CDR3 DNA sequence: TGTGCCAGCAGTTTATTCTTAGCGGGGGAGCGGAGCGAGCAGTACTTC. The chain links TRBV28 to TRBJ2-7, with 9 bases that match TRBD2. There are 16 residues in the CDR3. The germline CDR1 and CDR2 sequences are MDHEN and SYDVKM. With 1 base clipped from V and 6 bases from J, the junction kept 10 bases outside the gene matches.

The V and J genes are TRBV7-9 and TRBJ2-1; D is perhaps TRBD1 (5 bases). This CDR3 contains 12 residues. Trimming took off 5 bases at V and 8 bases at J, with 10 bases between the two ends. Germline V CDR1 and CDR2: SEHNR, FQNEAQ (reference sequence). CDR3 amino acids: CASSRQGYEQFF. DNA for the CDR3: TGTGCCAGCAGCCGTCAGGGTTATGAGCAGTTCTTC.

V gene TRBV7-8 combines with J gene TRBJ2-2; D is unresolved. V dropped 5 bases and J dropped 9 bases, with 10 bases sitting between them. Germline CDR1 reads SGHVS; CDR2 reads FQNEAQ. This CDR3 spans 12 amino acids. The CDR3 reads CASSPGIRELFF. CDR3 DNA sequence: TGTGCCAGCAGCCCCGGTATACGGGAGCTGTTTTTT.

This clone was counted once. J is TRBJ1-3 and V is TRBV29-1, with D unresolved. Germline V gives CDR1 SQVTM, CDR2 ANQGSEA. The germline V and J ends were trimmed by 1 base and 2 bases, with 9 bases remaining between them. The CDR3 length is 14 residues. The CDR3 loop reads CSVEVSGAGNTIYF. CDR3 nucleotide sequence: TGCAGCGTTGAAGTATCCGGAGCTGGAAACACCATATATTTT.

Notes on this clone: Other nucleotide sequences from this sample produce the same CDR3. CDR3 residues: CASSQETGVENYGYTF. CDR3 DNA sequence: TGCGCCAGCAGCCAGGAGACAGGGGTGGAGAACTATGGCTACACCTTC. The chain combines TRBV4-1 with TRBJ1-2, with 8 bases lining up with TRBD1. Per the germline V gene, CDR1 is MGHRA and CDR2 is YSYEKL. The CDR3 extends over 16 amino acids. J was trimmed by 2 bases and V by 3 bases; bases with no gene match: 8.